The 20 T cell receptor beta chains listed next were all sequenced from one sample in a study of CD8 T cells in ankylosing spondylitis. Whole-study results and caveats: A TCR beta motif of roughly 8 highly homologous variants seemed to mark ankylosing spondylitis blood.

MiXCR, run by TCRdb on the 5' RACE reads, gives a single entry per CDR3 protein. The table includes hundreds of thousands of distinct CDR3 sequences, about 11% detected once. What these receptors recognize is not known. Specimen: blood, either unsorted or a sorted T cell fraction (not recorded which). These receptors all stem from a male donor with ankylosing spondylitis.

The genes are TRBV24-1 and TRBJ1-2; 8 bases fit TRBD1. J lost 2 bases, V lost 4 bases, and 8 bases had no gene match. CDR3 length: 16 residues. CDR1 is KGHDR, CDR2 SFDVKD, per germline. CDR3 bases: TGTGCCACCAGTGAGGCCGTCGGACAGGGCAACTATGGCTACACCTTC. Translated: CATSEAVGQGNYGYTF.

Ten or more counts support this clonotype. The rearrangement joins TRBV29-1 to TRBJ1-2; D gene uncertain. The CDR3 extends over 12 amino acids. In germline, CDR1 is SQVTM, CDR2 ANQGSEA. Trimming cost V 2 bases and J 5 bases, with 9 bases left between them. Here the CDR3 DNA reads TGCAGCGTTGAAAACCCCAGTTATGGCTACACCTTC. The encoded protein is CSVENPSYGYTF. Full variable domain (missing parts from reference TRBV29-1 and TRBJ1-2): SAVISQKPSRDICQRGTSLTIQCQVDSQVTMMFWYRQQPGQSLTLIATANQGSEATYESGFVIDKFPISRPNLTFSTLTVSNMSPEDSSIYLCSVENPSYGYTFGSGTRLTVV.

This clonotype was detected ten times or more. V gene TRBV15 combines with J gene TRBJ2-3; D is unresolved. In germline, CDR1 is LNHNV, CDR2 YYDKDF (reference sequence). The CDR3 totals 11 residues. The V gene lost 4 bases and the J gene lost 4 bases, with 3 bases spanning the gap. CDR3 nucleotide sequence: TGTGCCACCAGCAAAGCAGATACGCAGTATTTT. Translating it yields CATSKADTQYF. Drawing the rest from reference TRBV15 and TRBJ2-3, the complete variable domain is DAMVIQNPRYQVTQFGKPVTLSCSQTLNHNVMYWYQQKSSQAPKLLFHYYDKDFNNEADTPDNFQSRRPNTSFCFLDIRSPGLGDTAMYLCATSKADTQYFGPGTRLTVL.

This clonotype was seen at least ten times. The chain couples TRBV9 to TRBJ1-2; D is possibly TRBD1 (5 bases). This CDR3 comprises 15 residues. Germline V gene lookup returns CDR1 SGDLS and CDR2 YYNGEE. Between the trimmed V and J ends, which lost 3 bases and 0 bases, there was a span of 12 bases. The CDR3 DNA reads TGTGCCAGCAGCGAAAGAGGGGTGTCTAACTATGGCTACACCTTC. Encoded protein: CASSERGVSNYGYTF.

This clonotype was counted many times. The chain employs TRBV20-1 and TRBJ2-7; TRBD2 matches 7 bases. The CDR3 spans 14 residues. Germline assignment: CDR1 DFQATT and CDR2 SNEGSKA (reference sequence). V shed 6 bases, J shed 0 bases, and the junction held 8 bases outside the gene matches. The DNA for the CDR3 is TGCAGTGCGGATACTAGCGTAAGCTCCTACGAGCAGTACTTC. Translated, it gives CSADTSVSSYEQYF.

This clonotype was picked up many times. The J gene is TRBJ1-4, the V gene TRBV7-2, with D possibly being TRBD1 (5 bases). CDR3 length equals 15 residues. V lost 3 bases and J 5 bases, leaving 13 bases between the germline ends. CDR1 and CDR2 from the germline V gene are SGHTA and FQGNSA. CDR3 loop: CASSFVGPGNEKLFF. The CDR3 DNA follows: TGTGCCAGCAGCTTTGTGGGGCCAGGGAATGAAAAACTGTTTTTT.

J is TRBJ2-5 and V is TRBV5-4; D not certain. Germline V gives CDR1 SGHNT, CDR2 YYREEE (reference sequence). CDR3 length: 16 amino acids. V was trimmed by 0 bases and J by 2 bases, leaving 14 bases between them. This chain's CDR3 is CASSLAPGFGQETQYF. The CDR3 coding sequence is TGTGCCAGCAGCTTGGCCCCCGGTTTCGGTCAAGAGACCCAGTACTTC.

The chain uses TRBV20-1 and TRBJ2-7; D perhaps matches TRBD2 (5 bases). With 6 bases removed from V and 0 bases from J, the gap between germline ends came to 15 bases. The CDR3 is 14 residues long. From germline, CDR1 is DFQATT and CDR2 SNEGSKA (reference sequence). The CDR3 DNA is TGCAGTGCGGAGACCGACGGGATCTCCTACGAGCAGTACTTC. This gives the protein CSAETDGISYEQYF.

The chain employs TRBV29-1 and TRBJ2-1; D might be TRBD2 (7 bases). The CDR3 contains 14 residues. V lost 4 bases, J lost 1 base, and 11 bases lay in between. The germline gives CDR1 SQVTM, CDR2 ANQGSEA. The CDR3 DNA reads TGCAGCGTTGTGCGGGGGCTGTCCTACAATGAGCAGTTCTTC. Translation gives CSVVRGLSYNEQFF.

This clonotype was seen a handful of times. This chain joins TRBV5-1 and TRBJ2-7; TRBD2 aligns across 8 bases. The trim removed 2 bases at V and 0 bases at J, leaving 4 bases unmatched. CDR1 and CDR2 (germline): SGHRS, YFSETQ. The CDR3 contains 15 residues. CDR3 nucleotide sequence: TGCGCCAGCAGCTTTAGCGGGGTGAGCTCCTACGAGCAGTACTTC. Translation: CASSFSGVSSYEQYF.

The sample holds many counts of this clonotype. The CDR3 bases are TGCAGTGCTAGGGACAGGGGGAACTATGGCTACACCTTC. As protein: CSARDRGNYGYTF. The V and J genes are TRBV20-1 and TRBJ1-2, with TRBD1 matching 10 bases. Germline V gene data show CDR1 as DFQATT and CDR2 as SNEGSKA (reference sequence). This CDR3 region has 13 residues. V lost 3 bases and J lost 2; bases outside the gene matches: 0.

This clonotype was detected ten times or more. The chain uses TRBV20-1 and TRBJ2-1, with D unresolved. CDR1 and CDR2 from the germline V gene are DFQATT and SNEGSKA (reference sequence). V was pared by 5 bases and J by 2 bases, with 10 bases between. This CDR3 spans 13 amino acids. CDR3 amino acids: CSAAVDTYNEQFF. The CDR3 nucleotides are TGCAGTGCTGCGGTAGATACCTACAATGAGCAGTTCTTC.

The chain combines TRBV29-1 with TRBJ2-5; 10 nucleotides align to TRBD1. The V and J ends lost 0 bases and 4 bases, in that order; junction bases with no gene match: 8. The germline V gene encodes CDR1 SQVTM and CDR2 ANQGSEA. The CDR3 length is 16 residues. CDR3 DNA: TGCAGCGTTGAAGATCGTGGAGGGACAGGGGCAGAGACCCAGTACTTC. Amino acids: CSVEDRGGTGAETQYF.

At least ten counts were recorded for this clonotype. The chain carries TRBV5-1 and TRBJ2-1; possible D gene TRBD1, 6 bases. Germline CDR1 reads SGHRS; CDR2 reads YFSETQ. The CDR3 runs 13 residues. The V end lost 4 bases, the J end lost 5 bases, and 10 bases lay between the germline ends. CDR3: CASSLRDNNEQFF. CDR3 in DNA: TGCGCCAGCAGCCTCCGGGACAACAATGAGCAGTTCTTC.

This clonotype showed up many times. The V and J genes are TRBV29-1 and TRBJ2-3; possible D gene TRBD2, 5 bases. Looked up from germline, CDR1 is SQVTM and CDR2 is ANQGSEA. The V gene lost 3 bases and the J gene lost 2 bases, with 12 bases spanning the gap. This CDR3 has 14 residues. The CDR3 region is CSVEPEVATDTQYF. CDR3 nucleotide sequence: TGCAGCGTTGAGCCGGAGGTGGCCACAGATACGCAGTATTTT.

This chain links TRBV4-3 with TRBJ1-2; no definite D call. The length of the CDR3 is 17 residues. In germline, CDR1 is LGHNA, CDR2 YSLEER. Trimming removed 0 bases from V and 7 bases from J, with 21 bases in between. CDR3 in amino acids: CASSQDALGPLISGYTF. Written as DNA, the CDR3 is TGCGCCAGCAGCCAAGATGCTCTTGGCCCCCTGATTAGTGGCTACACCTTC.

Concerning this clonotype: The junction does not match germline at one end; this may be a read error. The chain recombines TRBV9 with TRBJ2-2, with D perhaps TRBD2 (5 bases). Per germline, CDR1 SGDLS and CDR2 YYNGEE. This CDR3 has 16 residues. This chain's CDR3 is CASSPDLYLNTRELFF. The CDR3 coding sequence is TGTGCCAGCAGCCCGGACTTATACCTAAACACCAGGGAGCTGTTTTTT.

Only a few counts were recorded for this clonotype. The rearrangement uses TRBV4-3 and TRBJ2-1, with 8 bases matching TRBD1. Losses at the gene ends were 1 base for V and 4 bases for J; bases not matched to a gene: 12. Germline V gene data show CDR1 as LGHNA and CDR2 as YSLEER. This CDR3 spans 18 amino acids. In DNA form, the CDR3 reads TGCGCCAGCAGCCAAGGAGCCCTTGGACAGGGAATATACAATGAGCAGTTCTTC. The encoded protein is CASSQGALGQGIYNEQFF.

The chain joins TRBV4-3 to TRBJ2-1; D unclear. Germline V gives CDR1 LGHNA, CDR2 YSLEER. CDR3 length: 14 residues. Trimming removed 1 base from V and 6 bases from J, with 10 bases in between. CDR3 sequence: CASSQGFPLNEQFF. The DNA for the CDR3 is TGCGCCAGCAGCCAAGGATTTCCGCTCAATGAGCAGTTCTTC.

The chain carries TRBV6-5 and TRBJ2-7, with no clear D. Trimming took 2 bases from V and 2 from J, leaving 13 bases between them. The length of the CDR3 is 15 residues. Germline V gene data show CDR1 as MNHEY and CDR2 as SVGAGI. CDR3 loop: CASSYRRTVTYEQYF. The CDR3 nucleotides read TGTGCCAGCAGTTACCGTAGGACCGTCACCTACGAGCAGTACTTC.